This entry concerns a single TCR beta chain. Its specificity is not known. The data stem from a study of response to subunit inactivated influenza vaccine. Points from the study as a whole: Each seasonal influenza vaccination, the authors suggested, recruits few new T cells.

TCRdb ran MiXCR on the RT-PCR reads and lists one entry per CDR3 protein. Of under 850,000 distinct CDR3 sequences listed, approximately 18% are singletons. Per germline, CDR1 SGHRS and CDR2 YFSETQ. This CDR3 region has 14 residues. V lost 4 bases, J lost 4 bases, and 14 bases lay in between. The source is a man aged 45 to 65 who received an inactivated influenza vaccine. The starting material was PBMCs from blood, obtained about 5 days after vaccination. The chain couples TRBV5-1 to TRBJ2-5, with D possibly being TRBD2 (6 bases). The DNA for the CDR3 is TGCGCCAGCAGCGACGGGACGGAGGGAGAGACCCAGTACTTC. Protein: CASSDGTEGETQYF.